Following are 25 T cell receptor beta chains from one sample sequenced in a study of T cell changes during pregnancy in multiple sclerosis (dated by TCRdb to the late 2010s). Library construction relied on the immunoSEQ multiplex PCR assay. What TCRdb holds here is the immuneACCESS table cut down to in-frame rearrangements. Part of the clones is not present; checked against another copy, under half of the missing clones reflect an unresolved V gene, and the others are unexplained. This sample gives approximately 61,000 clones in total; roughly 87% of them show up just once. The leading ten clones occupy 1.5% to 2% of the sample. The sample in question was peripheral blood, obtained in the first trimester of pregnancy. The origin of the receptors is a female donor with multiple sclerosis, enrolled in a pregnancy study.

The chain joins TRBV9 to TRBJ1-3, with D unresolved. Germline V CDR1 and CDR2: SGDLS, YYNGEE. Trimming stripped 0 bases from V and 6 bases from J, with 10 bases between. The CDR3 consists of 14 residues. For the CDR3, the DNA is TGTGCCAGCAGCGTAGACGGGTTGGCAAACACCATATATTTT. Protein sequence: CASSVDGLANTIYF.

CDR3 amino acids: CASRETVSNQPQHF. CDR3 DNA sequence: TGTGCCAGCAGGGAGACAGTTAGCAATCAGCCCCAGCATTTT. The chain is built from TRBV2 and TRBJ1-5; tentative D call: TRBD1 (5 bases). The CDR3 runs to 14 residues. V was clipped by 6 bases and J by 0 bases, with 9 bases between them. Germline CDR1 SNHLY, CDR2 FYNNEI.

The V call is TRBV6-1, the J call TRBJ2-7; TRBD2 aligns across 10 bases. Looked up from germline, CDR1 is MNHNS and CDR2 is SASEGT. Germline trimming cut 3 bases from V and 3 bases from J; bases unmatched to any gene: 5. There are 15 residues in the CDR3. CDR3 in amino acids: CASSEGLAGGYEQYF. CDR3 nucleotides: TGTGCCAGCAGTGAGGGATTAGCGGGAGGCTACGAGCAGTACTTC.

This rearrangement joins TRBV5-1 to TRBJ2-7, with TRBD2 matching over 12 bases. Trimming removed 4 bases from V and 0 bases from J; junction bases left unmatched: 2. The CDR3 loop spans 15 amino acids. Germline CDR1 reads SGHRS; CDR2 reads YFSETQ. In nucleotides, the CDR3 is TGCGCCAGCAGCCTGACTAGCGGGAGCTCCTACGAGCAGTACTTC. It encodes CASSLTSGSSYEQYF.

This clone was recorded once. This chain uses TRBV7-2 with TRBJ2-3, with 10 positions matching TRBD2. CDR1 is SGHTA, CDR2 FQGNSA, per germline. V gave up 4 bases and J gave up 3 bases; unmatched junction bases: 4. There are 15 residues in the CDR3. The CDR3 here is CASSSLAGNTDTQYF. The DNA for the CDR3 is TGTGCCAGCAGCTCACTAGCGGGAAATACAGATACGCAGTATTTT.

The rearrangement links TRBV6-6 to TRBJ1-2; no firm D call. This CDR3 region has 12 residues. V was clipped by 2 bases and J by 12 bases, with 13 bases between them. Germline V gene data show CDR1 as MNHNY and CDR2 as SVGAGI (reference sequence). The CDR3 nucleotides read TGTGCCAGCAGTTACGGCCCAACCGTGAACACCTTC. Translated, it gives CASSYGPTVNTF.

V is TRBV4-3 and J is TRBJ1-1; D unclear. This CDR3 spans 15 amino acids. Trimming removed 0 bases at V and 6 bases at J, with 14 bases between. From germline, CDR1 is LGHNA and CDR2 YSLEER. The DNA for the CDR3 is TGCGCCAGCAGCCAAGATTGGGCGGGCAGGTCTGAAGCTTTCTTT. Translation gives CASSQDWAGRSEAFF.

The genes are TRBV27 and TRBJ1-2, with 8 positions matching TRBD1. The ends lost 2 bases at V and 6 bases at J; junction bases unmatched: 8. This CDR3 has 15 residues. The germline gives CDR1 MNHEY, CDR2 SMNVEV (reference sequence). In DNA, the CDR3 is TGTGCCAGCAGTTTAGGGTGGACAGGGCAGGATGGCTACACCTTC. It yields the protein CASSLGWTGQDGYTF.

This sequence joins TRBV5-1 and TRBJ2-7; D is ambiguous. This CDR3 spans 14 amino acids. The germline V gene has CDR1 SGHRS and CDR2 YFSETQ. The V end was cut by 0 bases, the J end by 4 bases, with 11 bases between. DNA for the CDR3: TGCGCCAGCAGCTTGGCCGGAGTTGGGTACGAGCAGTACTTC. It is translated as CASSLAGVGYEQYF.

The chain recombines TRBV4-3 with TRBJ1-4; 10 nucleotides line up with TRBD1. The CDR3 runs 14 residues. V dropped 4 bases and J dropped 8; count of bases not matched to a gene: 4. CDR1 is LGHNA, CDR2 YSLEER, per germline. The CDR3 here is CASSRGTGVEKLFF. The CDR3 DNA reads TGCGCCAGCAGCCGAGGGACAGGGGTCGAAAAACTGTTTTTT.

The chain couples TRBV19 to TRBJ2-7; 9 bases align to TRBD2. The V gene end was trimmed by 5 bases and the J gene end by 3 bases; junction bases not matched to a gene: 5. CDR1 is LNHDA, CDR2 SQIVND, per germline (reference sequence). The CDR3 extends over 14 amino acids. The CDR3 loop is CASSRLAGIYEQYF. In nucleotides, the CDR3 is TGTGCCAGTAGTCGTCTAGCGGGAATCTACGAGCAGTACTTC.

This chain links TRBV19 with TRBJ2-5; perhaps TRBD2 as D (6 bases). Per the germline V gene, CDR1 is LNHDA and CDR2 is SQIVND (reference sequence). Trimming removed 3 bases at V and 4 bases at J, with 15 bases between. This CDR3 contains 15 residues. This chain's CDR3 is CASSIFSGGLETQYF. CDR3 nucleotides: TGTGCCAGTAGTATCTTTAGCGGTGGTCTAGAGACCCAGTACTTC.

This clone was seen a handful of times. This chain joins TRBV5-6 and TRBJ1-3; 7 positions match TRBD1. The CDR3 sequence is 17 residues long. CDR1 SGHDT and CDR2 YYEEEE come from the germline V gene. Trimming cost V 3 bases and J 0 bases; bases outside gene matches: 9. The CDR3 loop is CASSSCCRDSSGNTIYF. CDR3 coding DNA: TGTGCCAGCAGCTCTTGCTGTCGGGACAGCTCTGGAAACACCATATATTTT.

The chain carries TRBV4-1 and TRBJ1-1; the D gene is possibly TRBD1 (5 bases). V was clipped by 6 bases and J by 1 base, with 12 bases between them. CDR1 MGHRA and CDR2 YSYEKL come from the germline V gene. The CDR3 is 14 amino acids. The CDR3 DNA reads TGCGCCAGCAGAAATGGGGCCAAGAACACTGAAGCTTTCTTT. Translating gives CASRNGAKNTEAFF.

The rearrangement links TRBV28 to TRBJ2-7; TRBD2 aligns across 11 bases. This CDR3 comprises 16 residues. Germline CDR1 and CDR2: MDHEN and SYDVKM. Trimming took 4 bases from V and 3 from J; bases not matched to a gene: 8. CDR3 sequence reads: CASSSSWGLADYEQYF. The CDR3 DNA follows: TGTGCCAGCAGTTCGTCCTGGGGACTAGCGGACTACGAGCAGTACTTC.

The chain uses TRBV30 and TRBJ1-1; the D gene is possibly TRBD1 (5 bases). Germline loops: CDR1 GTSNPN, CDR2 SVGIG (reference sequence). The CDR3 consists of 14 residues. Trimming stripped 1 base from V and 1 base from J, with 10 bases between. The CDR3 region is CAWSGQLTNTEAFF. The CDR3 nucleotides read TGTGCCTGGAGTGGACAGTTAACGAACACTGAAGCTTTCTTT. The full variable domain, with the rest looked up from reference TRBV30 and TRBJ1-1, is SQTIHQWPATLVQPVGSPLSLECTVEGTSNPNLYWYRQAAGRGLQLLFYSVGIGQISSEVPQNLSASRPQDRQFILSSKKLLLSDSGFYLCAWSGQLTNTEAFFGQGTRLTVV.

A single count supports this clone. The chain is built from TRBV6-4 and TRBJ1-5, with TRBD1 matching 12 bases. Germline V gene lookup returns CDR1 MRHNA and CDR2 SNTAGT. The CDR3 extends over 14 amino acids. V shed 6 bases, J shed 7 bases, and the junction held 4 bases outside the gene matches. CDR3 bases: TGTGCCAGCAGCCCCGGGACAGGGGGCCAGCCCCAGCATTTT. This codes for CASSPGTGGQPQHF.

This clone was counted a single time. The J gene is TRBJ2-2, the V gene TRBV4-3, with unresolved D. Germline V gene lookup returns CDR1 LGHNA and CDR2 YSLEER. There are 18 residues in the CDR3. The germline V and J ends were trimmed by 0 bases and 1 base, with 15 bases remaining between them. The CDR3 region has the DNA TGCGCCAGCAGCCAAGACCCCCTTGGCGGAATGAACACCGGGGAGCTGTTTTTT. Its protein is CASSQDPLGGMNTGELFF.

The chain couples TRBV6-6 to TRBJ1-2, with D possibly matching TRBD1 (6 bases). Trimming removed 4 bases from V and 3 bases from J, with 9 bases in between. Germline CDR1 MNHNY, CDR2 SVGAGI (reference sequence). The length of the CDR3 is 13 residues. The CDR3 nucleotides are TGTGCCAGCAGTTCCTCAGGGGACTATGGCTACACCTTC. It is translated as CASSSSGDYGYTF.

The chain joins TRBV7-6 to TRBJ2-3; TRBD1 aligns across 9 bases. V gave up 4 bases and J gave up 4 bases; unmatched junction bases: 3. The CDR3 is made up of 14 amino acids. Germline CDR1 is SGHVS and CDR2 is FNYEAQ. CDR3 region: CASSSGQGADTQYF. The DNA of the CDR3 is TGTGCCAGCAGCTCGGGACAGGGTGCAGATACGCAGTATTTT.

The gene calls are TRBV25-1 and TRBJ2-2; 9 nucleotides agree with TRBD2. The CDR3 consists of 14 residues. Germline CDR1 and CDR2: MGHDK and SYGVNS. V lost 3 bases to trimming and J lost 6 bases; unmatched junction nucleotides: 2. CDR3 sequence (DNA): TGTGCCAGCAGTGATGGCGGGGGGGCCGGGGAGCTGTTTTTT. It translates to CASSDGGGAGELFF.

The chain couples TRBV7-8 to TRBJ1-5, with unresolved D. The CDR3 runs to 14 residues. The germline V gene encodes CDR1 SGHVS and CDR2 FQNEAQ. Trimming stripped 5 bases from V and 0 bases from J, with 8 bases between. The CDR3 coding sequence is TGTGCCAGCAGCCCCCAGGATAGCAATCAGCCCCAGCATTTT. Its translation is CASSPQDSNQPQHF. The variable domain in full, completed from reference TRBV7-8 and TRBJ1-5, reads GAGVSQSPRYKVAKRGQDVALRCDPISGHVSLFWYQQALGQGPEFLTYFQNEAQLDKSGLPSDRFFAERPEGSVSTLKIQRTQQEDSAVYLCASSPQDSNQPQHFGDGTRLSIL.

For the CDR3, the DNA is TGCGCCAGCAGTGAGTCGGGGGCCGCCGGGGCCACTGAAGCTTTCTTT. This encodes CASSESGAAGATEAFF. This chain connects TRBV10-2 to TRBJ1-1; TRBD1 is a possible D gene (6 bases). Germline V CDR1 and CDR2: WSHSY, SAAADI. The CDR3 sequence is 16 residues long. The germline V and J ends were trimmed by 0 bases and 4 bases, with 15 bases remaining between them.

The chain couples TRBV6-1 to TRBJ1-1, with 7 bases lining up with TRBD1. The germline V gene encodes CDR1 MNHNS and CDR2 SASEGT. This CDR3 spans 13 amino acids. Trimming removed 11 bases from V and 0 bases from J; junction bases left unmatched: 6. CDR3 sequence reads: CAQGQLLNTEAFF. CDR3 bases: TGTGCCCAGGGACAGTTACTGAACACTGAAGCTTTCTTT.

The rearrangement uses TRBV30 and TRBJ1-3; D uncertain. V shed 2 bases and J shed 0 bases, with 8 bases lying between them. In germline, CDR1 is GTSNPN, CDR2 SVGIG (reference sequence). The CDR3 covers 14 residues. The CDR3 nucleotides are TGTGCCTGGAGTCGAGGGAGCTCTGGAAACACCATATATTTT. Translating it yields CAWSRGSSGNTIYF.